This paragraph reports one T cell receptor beta chain. The entry originates in a study of blood T cell repertoires in COVID-19. Study-wide background: Whether acute or convalescent, the COVID-19 samples came from the United States, Italy and Spain. Sources were T cells, B-cell-depleted T cells, or PBMCs; the material itself was cDNA or gDNA.

Per the original methods: The assay estimated nucleated cells by amplifying reference gene primers. TCRdb keeps only in-frame clones here, not all; method: immunoSEQ multiplex PCR. The DNA gave D and trimming, while V, J and clone size come from that table. The profile covers about 110,000 clones, with about four fifths appearing a single time and approximately 9% taken by the ten largest. The material sequenced was peripheral blood. This TCR came from a woman aged 70-85 years with acute or convalescent COVID-19.

CDR3 in DNA: TGTGCCAGCAGTTTCCAAAGGGGTGGAAACACCATATATTTT. Translating it yields CASSFQRGGNTIYF. This chain links TRBV28 with TRBJ1-3, with D perhaps TRBD1 (5 bases). Germline CDR1 reads MDHEN; CDR2 reads SYDVKM. The CDR3 extends over 14 amino acids. The V end lost 3 bases, the J end lost 3 bases, and 9 bases lay between the germline ends.